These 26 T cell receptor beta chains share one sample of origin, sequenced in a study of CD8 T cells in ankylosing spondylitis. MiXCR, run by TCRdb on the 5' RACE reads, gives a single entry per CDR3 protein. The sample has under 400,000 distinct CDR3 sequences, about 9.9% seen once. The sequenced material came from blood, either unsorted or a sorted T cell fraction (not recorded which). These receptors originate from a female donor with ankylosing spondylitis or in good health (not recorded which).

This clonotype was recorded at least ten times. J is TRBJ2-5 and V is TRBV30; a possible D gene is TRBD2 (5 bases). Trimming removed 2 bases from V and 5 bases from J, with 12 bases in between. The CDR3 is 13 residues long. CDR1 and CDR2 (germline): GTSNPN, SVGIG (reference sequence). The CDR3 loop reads CAWSPGMRETQYF. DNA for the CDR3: TGTGCCTGGAGTCCGGGGATGAGGGAGACCCAGTACTTC.

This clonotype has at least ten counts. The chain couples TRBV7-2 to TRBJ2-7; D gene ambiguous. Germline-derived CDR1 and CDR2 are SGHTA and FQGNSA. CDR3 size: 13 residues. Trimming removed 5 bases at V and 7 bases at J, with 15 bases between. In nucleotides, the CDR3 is TGTGCCAGCAGCCCCGGATCAACGGGTGAGCAGTACTTC. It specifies CASSPGSTGEQYF.

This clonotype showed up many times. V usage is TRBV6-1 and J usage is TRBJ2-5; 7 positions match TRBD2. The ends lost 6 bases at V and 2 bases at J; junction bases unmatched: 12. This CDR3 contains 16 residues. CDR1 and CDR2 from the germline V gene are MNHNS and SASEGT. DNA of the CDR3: TGTGCCAGCAGCCCTGGGGGGGGTTTTATACAAGAGACCCAGTACTTC. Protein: CASSPGGGFIQETQYF.

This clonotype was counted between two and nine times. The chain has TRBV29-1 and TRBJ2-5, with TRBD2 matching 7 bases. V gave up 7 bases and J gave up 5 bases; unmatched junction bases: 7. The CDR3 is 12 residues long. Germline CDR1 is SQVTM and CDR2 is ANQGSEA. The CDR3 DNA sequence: TGCAGCGCGGACCAGGGAGGGGAGACCCAGTACTTC. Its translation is CSADQGGETQYF.

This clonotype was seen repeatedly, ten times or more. CDR3 sequence reads: CSALTSGSGISFQFF. CDR3 nucleotides: TGCAGTGCTCTGACTAGCGGGAGCGGGATCTCATTTCAGTTCTTC. The chain links TRBV20-1 to TRBJ2-1, with TRBD2 matching over 12 bases. The CDR3 is 15 residues long. Per germline, CDR1 DFQATT and CDR2 SNEGSKA (reference sequence). Losses at the gene ends were 5 bases for V and 13 bases for J; bases not matched to a gene: 15.

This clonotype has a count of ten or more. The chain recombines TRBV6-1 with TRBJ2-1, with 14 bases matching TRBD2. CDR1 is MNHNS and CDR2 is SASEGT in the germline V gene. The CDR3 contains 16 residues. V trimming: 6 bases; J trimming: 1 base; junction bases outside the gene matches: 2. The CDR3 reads CASSRTSGGSYNEQFF. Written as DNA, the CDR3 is TGTGCCAGCAGCCGGACTAGCGGGGGGTCCTACAATGAGCAGTTCTTC.

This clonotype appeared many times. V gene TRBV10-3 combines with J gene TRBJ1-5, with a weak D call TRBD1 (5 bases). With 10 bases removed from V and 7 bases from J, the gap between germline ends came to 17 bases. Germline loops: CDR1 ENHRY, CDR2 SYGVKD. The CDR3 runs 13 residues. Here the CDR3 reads CATSMGQDQPQHF. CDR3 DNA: TGTGCCACCTCTATGGGGCAGGACCAGCCCCAGCATTTT.

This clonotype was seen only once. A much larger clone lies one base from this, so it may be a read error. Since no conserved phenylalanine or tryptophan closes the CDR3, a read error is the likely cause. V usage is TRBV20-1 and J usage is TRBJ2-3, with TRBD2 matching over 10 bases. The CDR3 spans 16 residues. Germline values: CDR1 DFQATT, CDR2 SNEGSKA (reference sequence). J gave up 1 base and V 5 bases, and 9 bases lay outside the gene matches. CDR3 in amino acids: CSAFRSLAGRTDTQYL. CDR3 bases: TGCAGTGCTTTCCGCTCACTAGCGGGACGCACAGATACGCAGTATTTA.

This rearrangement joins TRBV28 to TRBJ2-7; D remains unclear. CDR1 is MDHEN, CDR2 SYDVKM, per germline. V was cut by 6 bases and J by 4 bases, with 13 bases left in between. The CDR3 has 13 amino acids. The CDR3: CASSKSGLYEQYF. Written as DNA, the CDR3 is TGTGCCAGCAGCAAATCGGGCTTGTACGAGCAGTACTTC.

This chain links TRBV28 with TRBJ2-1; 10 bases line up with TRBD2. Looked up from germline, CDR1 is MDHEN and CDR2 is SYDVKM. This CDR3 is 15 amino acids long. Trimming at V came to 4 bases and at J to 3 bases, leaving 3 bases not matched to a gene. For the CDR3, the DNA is TGTGCCAGCAGTTCGACTAGCGGGTTCTACAATGAGCAGTTCTTC. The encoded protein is CASSSTSGFYNEQFF.

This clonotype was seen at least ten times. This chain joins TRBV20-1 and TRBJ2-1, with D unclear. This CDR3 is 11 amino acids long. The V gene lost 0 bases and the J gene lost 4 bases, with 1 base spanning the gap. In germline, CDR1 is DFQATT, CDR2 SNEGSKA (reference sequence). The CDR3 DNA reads TGCAGTGCTAGAGAATACAATGAGCAGTTCTTC. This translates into CSAREYNEQFF.

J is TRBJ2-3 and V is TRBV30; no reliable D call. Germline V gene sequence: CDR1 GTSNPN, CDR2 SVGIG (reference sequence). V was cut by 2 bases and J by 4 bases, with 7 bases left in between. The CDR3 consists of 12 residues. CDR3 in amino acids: CAWSRSSDTQYF. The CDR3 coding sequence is TGTGCCTGGAGTAGGTCGTCAGATACGCAGTATTTT.

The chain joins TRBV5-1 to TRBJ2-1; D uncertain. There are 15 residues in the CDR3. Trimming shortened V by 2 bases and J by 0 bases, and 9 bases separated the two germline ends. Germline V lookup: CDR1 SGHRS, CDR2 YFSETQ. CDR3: CASSFAGASYNEQFF. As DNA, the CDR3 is TGCGCCAGCAGCTTTGCAGGAGCCTCCTACAATGAGCAGTTCTTC. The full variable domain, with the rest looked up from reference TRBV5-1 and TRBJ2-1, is KAGVTQTPRYLIKTRGQQVTLSCSPISGHRSVSWYQQTPGQGLQFLFEYFSETQRNKGNFPGRFSGRQFSNSRSEMNVSTLELGDSALYLCASSFAGASYNEQFFGPGTRLTVL.

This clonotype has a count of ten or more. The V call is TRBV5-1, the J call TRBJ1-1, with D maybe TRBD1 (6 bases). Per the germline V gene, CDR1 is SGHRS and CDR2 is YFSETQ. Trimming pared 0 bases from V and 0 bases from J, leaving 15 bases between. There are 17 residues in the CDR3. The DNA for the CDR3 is TGCGCCAGCAGCTTGGACAGGGCCCTGAAACTGAACACTGAAGCTTTCTTT. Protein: CASSLDRALKLNTEAFF.

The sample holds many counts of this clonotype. The CDR3 protein is CASKVSGVVGNEQFF. Here the CDR3 DNA reads TGCGCCAGCAAGGTTTCGGGGGTAGTGGGAAATGAGCAGTTCTTC. This sequence joins TRBV5-1 and TRBJ2-1; D possibly corresponds to TRBD2 (6 bases). Trimming removed 6 bases at V and 7 bases at J, with 20 bases between. This CDR3 has 15 residues. Per the germline V gene, CDR1 is SGHRS and CDR2 is YFSETQ.

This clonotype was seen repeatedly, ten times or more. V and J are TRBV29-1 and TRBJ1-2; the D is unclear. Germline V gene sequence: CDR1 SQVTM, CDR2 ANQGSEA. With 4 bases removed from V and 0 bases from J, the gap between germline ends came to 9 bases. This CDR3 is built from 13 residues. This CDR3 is CSVGTGANYGYTF. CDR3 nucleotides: TGCAGCGTTGGGACGGGAGCTAACTATGGCTACACCTTC.

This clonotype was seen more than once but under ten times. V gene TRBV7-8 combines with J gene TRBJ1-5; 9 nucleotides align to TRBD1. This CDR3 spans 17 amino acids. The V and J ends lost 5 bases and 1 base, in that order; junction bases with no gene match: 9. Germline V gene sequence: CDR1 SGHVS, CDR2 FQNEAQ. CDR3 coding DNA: TGTGCCAGCAGCCAGACACAGGGGGCAGGAAGCAATCAGCCCCAGCATTTT. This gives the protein CASSQTQGAGSNQPQHF.

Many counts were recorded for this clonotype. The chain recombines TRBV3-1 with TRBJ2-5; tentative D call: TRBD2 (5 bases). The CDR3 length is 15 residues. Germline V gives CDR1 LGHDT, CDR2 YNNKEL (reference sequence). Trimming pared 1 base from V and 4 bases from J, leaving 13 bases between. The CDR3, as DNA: TGTGCCAGCAGCCAAGGGCCACTAGTAAGAGAGACCCAGTACTTC. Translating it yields CASSQGPLVRETQYF.

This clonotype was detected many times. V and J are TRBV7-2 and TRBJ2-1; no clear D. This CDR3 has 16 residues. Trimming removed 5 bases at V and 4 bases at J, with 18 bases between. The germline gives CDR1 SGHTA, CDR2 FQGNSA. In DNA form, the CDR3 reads TGTGCCAGCAGCCCCCGAAGGTCTGCTTTGTACAATGAGCAGTTCTTC. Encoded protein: CASSPRRSALYNEQFF.

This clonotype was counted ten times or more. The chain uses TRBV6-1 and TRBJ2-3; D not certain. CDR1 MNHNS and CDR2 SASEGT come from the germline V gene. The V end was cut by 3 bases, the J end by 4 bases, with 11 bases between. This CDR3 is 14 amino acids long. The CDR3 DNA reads TGTGCCAGCAGTGAGGATCCATTCGCAGATACGCAGTATTTT. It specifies CASSEDPFADTQYF.

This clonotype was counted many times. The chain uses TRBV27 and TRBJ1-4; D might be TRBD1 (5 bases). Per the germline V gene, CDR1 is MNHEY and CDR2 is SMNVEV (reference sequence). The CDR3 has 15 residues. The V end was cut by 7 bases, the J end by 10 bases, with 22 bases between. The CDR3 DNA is TGTGCCAGCACCGATATTTGGGCAGCCGGGGGAAAACTGTTTTTT. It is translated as CASTDIWAAGGKLFF.

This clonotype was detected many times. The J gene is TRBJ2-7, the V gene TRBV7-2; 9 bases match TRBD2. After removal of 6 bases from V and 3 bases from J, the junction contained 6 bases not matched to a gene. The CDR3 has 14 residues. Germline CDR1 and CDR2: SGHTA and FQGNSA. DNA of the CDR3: TGTGCCAGCAGAGCGGGAGGTAGTCTCTACGAGCAGTACTTC. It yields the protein CASRAGGSLYEQYF.

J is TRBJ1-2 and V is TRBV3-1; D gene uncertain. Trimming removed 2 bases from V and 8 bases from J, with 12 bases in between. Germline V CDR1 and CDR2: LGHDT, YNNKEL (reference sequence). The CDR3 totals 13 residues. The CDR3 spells CASSQSRSGGYTF. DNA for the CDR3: TGTGCCAGCAGCCAAAGCCGGTCGGGCGGCTACACCTTC.

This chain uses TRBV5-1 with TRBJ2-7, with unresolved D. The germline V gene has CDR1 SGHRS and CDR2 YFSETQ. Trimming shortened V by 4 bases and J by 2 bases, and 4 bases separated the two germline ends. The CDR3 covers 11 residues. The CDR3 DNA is TGCGCCAGCAGCGGGGCCTACGAGCAGTACTTC. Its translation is CASSGAYEQYF.

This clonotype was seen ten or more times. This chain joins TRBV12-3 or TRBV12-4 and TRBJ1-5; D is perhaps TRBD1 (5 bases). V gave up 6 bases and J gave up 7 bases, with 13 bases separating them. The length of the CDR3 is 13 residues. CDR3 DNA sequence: TGTGCCAGCAGATCGACAGCCCCCCAGCCCCAGCATTTT. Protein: CASRSTAPQPQHF.

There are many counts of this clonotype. The CDR3 coding sequence is TGTGCCACCAGTACTCGAAGCGGGATCTCCTACAATGAGCAGTTCTTC. Its translation is CATSTRSGISYNEQFF. The chain carries TRBV15 and TRBJ2-1, with 7 bases aligning to TRBD2. The CDR3 spans 16 residues. J gave up 0 bases and V 6 bases, and 8 bases lay outside the gene matches. Germline V gene lookup returns CDR1 LNHNV and CDR2 YYDKDF (reference sequence).